This TCR beta chain was recovered during a study of monozygotic twins with inflammatory bowel disease. Via template switching, UMIs carrying a 6-nucleotide sample barcode were introduced. TCRdb reanalyzed the 5' RACE reads, giving one entry per CDR3 protein sequence and no DNA. The table for this sample gives approximately 400,000 distinct CDR3 sequences. The germline V gene has CDR1 DFQATT and CDR2 SNEGSKA (reference sequence). This CDR3 has 15 amino acids. Study-wide results and limits: Lower sharing of clonotypes with other individuals was seen in IBD patients than in healthy twins. This was most marked in patients showing signs of disease activity.

Comments on this clonotype: Its antigen remains unknown.

Sequencing was performed on blood. The clonotype comes from a human donor with ulcerative colitis or Crohn's disease, or a healthy co-twin of an affected twin (not recorded which). The chain is built from TRBV20-1 and TRBJ2-3. CDR3 amino acids: CSASETFGGTDTQYF.